This TCR beta chain emerged from a study of Graves' ophthalmopathy and Graves' hyperthyroidism. As the template, RNA transcripts were used to amplify TCR beta CDR3 regions. Second-round multiplex PCR followed a first-round RT-PCR using HTBI primers. MiXCR, applied by TCRdb to the multiplex PCR reads, yields one record per CDR3 protein. The sample shows fewer than 250,000 distinct CDR3 sequences, under 30% of them seen only once. This clonotype was counted many times. This CDR3 contains 16 residues. Between the trimmed V and J ends, which lost 2 bases and 0 bases, there was a span of 11 bases. CDR1 is MGHRA, CDR2 YSYEKL, per germline.

This receptor was identified in a man aged 45-65 years with Graves' ophthalmopathy. Sequenced: peripheral blood. The rearrangement links TRBV4-1 to TRBJ1-5; D gene uncertain. The DNA of the CDR3 is TGCGCCAGCAGCCAATGGGCCACCTATAGCAATCAGCCCCAGCATTTT. Translation: CASSQWATYSNQPQHF.